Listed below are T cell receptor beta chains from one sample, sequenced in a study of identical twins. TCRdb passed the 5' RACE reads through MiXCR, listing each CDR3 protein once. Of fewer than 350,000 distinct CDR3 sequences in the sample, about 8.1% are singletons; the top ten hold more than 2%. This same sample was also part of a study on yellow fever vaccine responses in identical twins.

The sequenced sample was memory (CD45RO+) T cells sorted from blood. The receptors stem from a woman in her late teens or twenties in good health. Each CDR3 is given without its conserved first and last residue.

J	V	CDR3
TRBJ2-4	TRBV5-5	ASSLDYFLAKNIQY
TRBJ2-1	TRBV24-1	ATSDPRLAEHNEQF
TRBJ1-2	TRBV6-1	ASSEATANYGYT
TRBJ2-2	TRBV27	ASSASDRTNTGELF
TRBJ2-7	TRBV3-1	ASSQDLGLDVYEQY
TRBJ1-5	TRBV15	ATAVPGTRYQPQH
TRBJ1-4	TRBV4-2	ASSQDLQGWYEKLF
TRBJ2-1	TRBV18	ASSPATSINSNEQF
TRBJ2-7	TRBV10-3	AISGGQLSSYEQY
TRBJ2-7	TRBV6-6	ASSYSTPGLAREQY
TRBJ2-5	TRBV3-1	ASSPDMGFQETQY
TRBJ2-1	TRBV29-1	SVTRGRDEQF
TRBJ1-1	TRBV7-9	ASSFALRGGDTEAF
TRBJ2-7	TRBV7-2	ASSISSLGGRQGLDEQY
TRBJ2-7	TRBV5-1	ASSPTLAGQSYEQY
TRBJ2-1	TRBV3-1	ASSDTGAQGNEQF
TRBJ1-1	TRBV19	ASSIELGAGGNTEAF
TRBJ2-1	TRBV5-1	ASSVQGSEEQF
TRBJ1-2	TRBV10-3	AIKSGQADGYT
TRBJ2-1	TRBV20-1	SARGQGVSGSLSYNEQF
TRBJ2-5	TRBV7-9	ASSPRTGHVQETQY
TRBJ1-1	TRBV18	ASSPKAENTEAF
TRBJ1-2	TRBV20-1	SPPEGRGYGYT
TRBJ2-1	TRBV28	ASSTNLRGNEQF
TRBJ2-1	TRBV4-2	ASSQTPEGGDEQF
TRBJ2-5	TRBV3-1	ASSQEVSAGQGTQY
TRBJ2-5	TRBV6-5	ASSYSAGGETQY
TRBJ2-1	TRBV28	ASGDNYNEQF
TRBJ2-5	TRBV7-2	ASSSRIAGQETQY
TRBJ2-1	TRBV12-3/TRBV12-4	ASSPRTSGRNEQF
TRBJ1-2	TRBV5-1	ASSLDRQGGGYT
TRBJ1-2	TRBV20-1	SAQNEFYGYT
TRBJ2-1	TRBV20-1	SARDSTGGHVNEQF